The present T cell receptor (beta chain) was sequenced within a study of spatial heterogeneity in lung cancer. For the study at large: A unique TCR and UMI combination showed up more than ten times in raw reads, on average. Points from the study as a whole: Ubiquitous, expanded tumor-derived TCRs were more frequently observed in blood at resection than at follow-up.

This clonotype appeared many times. What it binds is not known. The CDR3 totals 12 residues. V was shortened by 5 bases and J by 6 bases, with 7 bases between the two germline ends. Germline V gene data show CDR1 as SGHVS and CDR2 as FNYEAQ. In the library, each TCR cDNA molecule bore its own unique molecular identifier. TCRdb reprocessed the 5' RACE reads via MiXCR and lists one record per CDR3 protein. The sample has 15,000 to 20,000 distinct CDR3 sequences, 5.5% to 7% seen once. As to time point: blood at routine non-recurrence follow-up after resection. The sequence was obtained from a male donor with early-stage non-small cell lung cancer. The chain has TRBV7-6 and TRBJ2-2; D call uncertain. The source material was PBMCs, sampled at follow-up. The CDR3 DNA reads TGTGCCAGCAGCCGCCCCCCCGGGGAGCTGTTTTTT. It specifies CASSRPPGELFF.